This record looks at one T cell receptor (beta chain) sequence and its context. Its antigen is unknown. TCRdb's copy holds only in-frame clones and misses some; the assay was immunoSEQ multiplex PCR. The table includes under 3,000 clones, roughly two thirds detected once. These data originate in a study of coeliac disease. Study conclusions and caveats: Control samples showed higher TRB and TRG clonality than intraepithelial and lamina propria samples in active celiac disease. Few TRB amino acid sequences were shared between samples; most were unique.

This CDR3 is built from 15 residues. V shed 2 bases and J shed 3 bases, with 14 bases lying between them. Germline values: CDR1 MGHRA, CDR2 YSYEKL. The chain has TRBV4-1 and TRBJ2-7, with D possibly matching TRBD2 (5 bases). Sequences were obtained from intraepithelial lymphocytes from the gut. The origin of this receptor is a woman in her 70s with celiac disease on a gluten-free diet. The CDR3 nucleotides are TGCGCCAGCAGCCAACCGGGCCGAGGGATCTACGAGCAGTACTTC. Its translation: CASSQPGRGIYEQYF.